Presented here are 24 T cell receptor beta chains from one specimen sequenced in a study of cytomegalovirus exposure and HLA in healthy donors. Primers for the PCR totalled 60 Vbeta and 13 Jbeta. Measured with immunoSEQ multiplex PCR; TCRdb has only the in-frame clones, and not every one. The sample yields about 180,000 clones, about 77% seen once. The sequencing sample was made of PBMCs. The receptors stem from a man aged 55 to 69 in good health and CMV-seronegative.

The chain has TRBV7-9 and TRBJ1-2; 8 nucleotides align to TRBD1. The CDR3 is made up of 13 amino acids. The germline V gene encodes CDR1 SEHNR and CDR2 FQNEAQ (reference sequence). The V gene end was trimmed by 5 bases and the J gene end by 6 bases; junction bases not matched to a gene: 5. The CDR3 DNA reads as TGTGCCAGCAGCCTGGGACAGGATCATGGCTACACCTTC. This sequence encodes CASSLGQDHGYTF.

This chain links TRBV2 with TRBJ2-3; 14 bases agree with TRBD2. Germline V CDR1 and CDR2: SNHLY, FYNNEI. After removal of 6 bases from V and 5 bases from J, the junction contained 7 bases not matched to a gene. The CDR3 has 16 residues. CDR3 sequence (DNA): TGTGCCAGCAGCGGGGGACTAGCGGGGGCTCAAGATACGCAGTATTTT. It codes for CASSGGLAGAQDTQYF.

The chain combines TRBV11-2 with TRBJ1-1; D remains unclear. The CDR3 spans 11 residues. CDR1 and CDR2 from the germline V gene are SGHAT and FQNNGV. V lost 5 bases to trimming and J lost 4 bases, with 5 bases between them. CDR3 in DNA: TGTGCCAGCAGCCTTATCACTGAAGCTTTCTTT. It encodes CASSLITEAFF. Full variable domain (missing parts from reference TRBV11-2 and TRBJ1-1): EAGVAQSPRYKIIEKRQSVAFWCNPISGHATLYWYQQILGQGPKLLIQFQNNGVVDDSQLPKDRFSAERLKGVDSTLKIQPAKLEDSAVYLCASSLITEAFFGQGTRLTVV.

The chain is built from TRBV28 and TRBJ1-1; 7 bases align to TRBD1. The CDR3 sequence is 14 residues long. V dropped 4 bases and J dropped 4; count of bases not matched to a gene: 6. Per germline, CDR1 MDHEN and CDR2 SYDVKM. The CDR3 coding sequence is TGTGCCAGCAGTTCGCAGGGGGTCCTCACTGAAGCTTTCTTT. Protein product: CASSSQGVLTEAFF.

This clone is a singleton in its sample. The chain links TRBV7-2 to TRBJ2-3; 8 nucleotides align to TRBD1. Trimming cost V 1 base and J 0 bases; bases outside gene matches: 9. CDR3 length: 18 amino acids. Germline V gene sequence: CDR1 SGHTA, CDR2 FQGNSA. The CDR3 nucleotides read TGTGCCAGCAGCTTAGTCACAGGGGGTATCACTAGCACAGATACGCAGTATTTT. The encoded protein is CASSLVTGGITSTDTQYF.

Written as DNA, the CDR3 is TGTGCCAGTAGCCATCGGGGAGGTCAAGAGACCCAGTACTTC. Amino acid sequence: CASSHRGGQETQYF. The chain carries TRBV19 and TRBJ2-5; tentative D call: TRBD2 (6 bases). V lost 6 bases and J lost 2, with 13 bases in between. The CDR3 spans 14 residues. In germline, CDR1 is LNHDA, CDR2 SQIVND (reference sequence).

The chain has TRBV29-1 and TRBJ2-3, with D possibly TRBD1 on 5 matching bases. With 0 bases removed from V and 1 base from J, the gap between germline ends came to 11 bases. Looked up from germline, CDR1 is SQVTM and CDR2 is ANQGSEA. The CDR3 sequence is 15 residues long. CDR3 nucleotide sequence: TGCAGCGTTGAAGATCAGGGTTGGGGCACAGATACGCAGTATTTT. Protein: CSVEDQGWGTDTQYF.

The chain is built from TRBV19 and TRBJ2-1; TRBD2 aligns across 10 bases. The CDR3 covers 18 residues. The V gene's germline CDR1 is LNHDA and CDR2 SQIVND (reference sequence). V trimming: 5 bases; J trimming: 3 bases; junction bases outside the gene matches: 13. In DNA, the CDR3 is TGTGCCAGTAGTCGCGGGGCCTTCATAGCGGGAGGCTACAATGAGCAGTTCTTC. Translating gives CASSRGAFIAGGYNEQFF.

The rearrangement joins TRBV29-1 to TRBJ2-3; 7 positions match TRBD2. The CDR3 is 14 residues long. Unmatched junction bases numbered 11, after V lost 7 bases and J lost 4 bases. The germline CDR1 and CDR2 sequences are SQVTM and ANQGSEA. CDR3 sequence (DNA): TGCAGCGCCCCAACTAGGGCGGGGGCAGATACGCAGTATTTT. Its protein is CSAPTRAGADTQYF.

This clone was detected only a few times. The V and J genes are TRBV4-1 and TRBJ1-2; 9 bases agree with TRBD1. The CDR3 contains 18 residues. From germline, CDR1 is MGHRA and CDR2 YSYEKL. The J segment lost 7 bases and the V segment lost 0 bases, leaving 15 bases of the junction unmatched. CDR3 sequence reads: CASSQDNFEVGTGCGYTF. In DNA form, the CDR3 reads TGCGCCAGCAGCCAAGATAATTTCGAAGTCGGGACAGGGTGTGGCTACACCTTC.

V and J are TRBV18 and TRBJ1-1; D is uncertain. CDR1 is KGHSH and CDR2 is LQKENI in the germline V gene. CDR3 size: 15 residues. Between the trimmed V and J ends, which lost 0 bases and 1 base, there was a span of 9 bases. The chain's CDR3 is CASSPPGGSNTEAFF. CDR3 coding DNA: TGTGCCAGCTCACCACCGGGAGGGTCGAACACTGAAGCTTTCTTT.

In DNA, the CDR3 is TGTGCCACTTCCGGGACAGGGGGCACTGAAGCTTTCTTT. This codes for CATSGTGGTEAFF. J is TRBJ1-1 and V is TRBV19; 11 positions match TRBD1. Per germline, CDR1 LNHDA and CDR2 SQIVND (reference sequence). The CDR3 covers 13 residues. V dropped 10 bases and J dropped 4; count of bases not matched to a gene: 5.

The chain combines TRBV5-1 with TRBJ2-1; a possible D gene is TRBD2 (6 bases). CDR1 and CDR2 (germline): SGHRS, YFSETQ. V was shortened by 0 bases and J by 4 bases, with 11 bases between the two germline ends. The CDR3 has 15 residues. DNA for the CDR3: TGCGCCAGCAGCTTGGCGACTAGTAGGTACAATGAGCAGTTCTTC. The encoded protein is CASSLATSRYNEQFF.

There are a few counts of this clone. J is TRBJ1-2 and V is TRBV10-3; possible D gene TRBD1, 5 bases. The CDR3 contains 13 residues. Germline V gene sequence: CDR1 ENHRY, CDR2 SYGVKD. Trimming left V 10 bases short and J 3 bases short, with 15 bases between. This chain's CDR3 is CATTPDSDYGYTF. The CDR3 region has the DNA TGTGCCACCACGCCAGACAGCGACTATGGCTACACCTTC.

The chain has TRBV5-4 and TRBJ1-4; TRBD1 matches 7 bases. V was pared by 0 bases and J by 8 bases, with 7 bases of the junction left unmatched. The CDR3 is made up of 15 amino acids. The germline V gene encodes CDR1 SGHNT and CDR2 YYREEE (reference sequence). The CDR3 bases are TGTGCCAGCAGCTTGGAGGCAGGGGGTAAAGAAAAACTGTTTTTT. It yields the protein CASSLEAGGKEKLFF.

CDR3 DNA sequence: TGTGCCAGCAGCCACTCTGGACTAGCGGGAGGATCCGGCACAGATACGCAGTATTTT. Translating it yields CASSHSGLAGGSGTDTQYF. V gene TRBV5-6 combines with J gene TRBJ2-3; 14 bases fit TRBD2. J lost 1 base, V lost 4 bases, and 11 bases had no gene match. Germline values: CDR1 SGHDT, CDR2 YYEEEE. The CDR3 spans 19 residues.

This chain uses TRBV6-6 with TRBJ2-1, with D possibly matching TRBD2 (6 bases). Trimming left V 7 bases short and J 8 bases short, with 21 bases between. The CDR3 totals 15 residues. Per germline, CDR1 MNHNY and CDR2 SVGAGI (reference sequence). The CDR3 reads CASTPRLVQRDEQFF. The DNA for the CDR3 is TGTGCCAGCACCCCCCGACTAGTCCAGAGGGATGAGCAGTTCTTC.

V usage is TRBV4-3 and J usage is TRBJ1-3; D is perhaps TRBD1 (6 bases). The germline V and J ends were trimmed by 1 base and 4 bases, with 14 bases remaining between them. The CDR3 is made up of 16 amino acids. Per the germline V gene, CDR1 is LGHNA and CDR2 is YSLEER. For the CDR3, the DNA is TGCGCCAGCAGCCAAGTAATGAACAGGGAGGGAAACACCATATATTTT. It translates to CASSQVMNREGNTIYF.

V and J are TRBV18 and TRBJ1-2, with a tentative D call TRBD1 (5 bases). CDR1 and CDR2 (germline): KGHSH, LQKENI. The CDR3 extends over 14 amino acids. Between the trimmed V and J ends, which lost 0 bases and 4 bases, there was a span of 9 bases. The CDR3 DNA is TGTGCCAGCTCACCACCGCAGGGTACCTATGGCTACACCTTC. Translation: CASSPPQGTYGYTF.

This clone occurred a few times. This sequence joins TRBV5-1 and TRBJ2-2, with 11 bases identical to TRBD1. The CDR3 contains 18 residues. The V gene's germline CDR1 is SGHRS and CDR2 YFSETQ. J lost 6 bases, V lost 2 bases, and 12 bases had no gene match. CDR3 in amino acids: CASSLNPGTGGRSGELFF. Written as DNA, the CDR3 is TGCGCCAGCAGCTTAAACCCAGGGACAGGGGGGCGTTCCGGGGAGCTGTTTTTT.

The chain is built from TRBV7-2 and TRBJ2-5; D is uncertain. The CDR3 loop spans 13 amino acids. The germline CDR1 and CDR2 sequences are SGHTA and FQGNSA. V dropped 4 bases and J dropped 3 bases, with 9 bases sitting between them. CDR3 coding DNA: TGTGCCAGCAGCTACTTTACAGAAGAGACCCAGTACTTC. Protein sequence: CASSYFTEETQYF.

The rearrangement joins TRBV7-2 to TRBJ2-5; tentative D call: TRBD2 (5 bases). Germline CDR1 reads SGHTA; CDR2 reads FQGNSA. This CDR3 is built from 14 residues. Deletions cut 2 bases from V and 4 bases from J, with 11 bases between. The CDR3 nucleotides read TGTGCCAGCAGCTTACTGGGTAGCGCAGAGACCCAGTACTTC. Residues: CASSLLGSAETQYF.

The rearrangement links TRBV2 to TRBJ2-5; D is unresolved. Trimming stripped 6 bases from V and 2 bases from J, with 13 bases between. This CDR3 has 14 residues. Germline CDR1 SNHLY, CDR2 FYNNEI. CDR3: CASSPQTVQETQYF. The CDR3 DNA reads as TGTGCCAGCAGCCCCCAAACAGTACAAGAGACCCAGTACTTC.

The genes are TRBV7-2 and TRBJ2-5; 16 nucleotides match TRBD2. CDR3 size: 17 residues. Germline CDR1 SGHTA, CDR2 FQGNSA. V lost 5 bases to trimming and J lost 2 bases; unmatched junction nucleotides: 5. The DNA for the CDR3 is TGTGCCAGCAGCCCCGGGACTAGCGGGAGGGTACAAGAGACCCAGTACTTC. It specifies CASSPGTSGRVQETQYF.